This entry lists 23 T cell receptor beta chains sequenced from one sample in a study of blood T cell repertoires in COVID-19. Using immunoSEQ multiplex PCR, the repertoire was profiled, and TCRdb retains in-frame clones only, with some absent. The table includes some 400,000 clones, around 87% detected once. Specimen: PBMCs or T cells enriched from blood (not recorded which). The source is a young man who had recovered from COVID-19.

The rearrangement uses TRBV7-6 and TRBJ2-1, with 14 bases lining up with TRBD2. CDR3 length: 15 amino acids. Germline V gene sequence: CDR1 SGHVS, CDR2 FNYEAQ. V gave up 4 bases and J gave up 6 bases; unmatched junction bases: 2. CDR3 protein: CASSSGLAGGNEQFF. DNA for the CDR3: TGTGCCAGCAGCTCAGGACTAGCGGGAGGCAATGAGCAGTTCTTC.

The chain joins TRBV5-1 to TRBJ2-1; 8 bases match TRBD1. V was pared by 4 bases and J by 8 bases, with 11 bases of the junction left unmatched. Germline V gene lookup returns CDR1 SGHRS and CDR2 YFSETQ. The CDR3 has 15 amino acids. CDR3 nucleotides: TGCGCCAGCAGCCTCGGGGACAGGCAGAGGGATGAGCAGTTCTTC. It codes for CASSLGDRQRDEQFF. Supplemented by reference TRBV5-1 and TRBJ2-1, the full variable domain reads KAGVTQTPRYLIKTRGQQVTLSCSPISGHRSVSWYQQTPGQGLQFLFEYFSETQRNKGNFPGRFSGRQFSNSRSEMNVSTLELGDSALYLCASSLGDRQRDEQFFGPGTRLTVL.

In regard to this clone: Within the sample, other DNA sequences also encode this same CDR3. This rearrangement joins TRBV5-1 to TRBJ1-2; TRBD1 matches at 7 bases. Per the germline V gene, CDR1 is SGHRS and CDR2 is YFSETQ. V shed 3 bases and J 3 bases; nucleotides not matched to a gene: 2. This CDR3 spans 13 amino acids. This chain's CDR3 is CASSSGTDYGYTF. In nucleotides, the CDR3 is TGCGCCAGCAGCTCGGGGACAGACTATGGCTACACCTTC.

This chain links TRBV28 with TRBJ1-2; D not resolved. The ends were cut back, 4 bases at V and 1 base at J, with 13 bases in the middle. CDR1 is MDHEN and CDR2 is SYDVKM in the germline V gene. The CDR3 runs 15 residues. This CDR3 is CASSSPSVFNYGYTF. The CDR3 DNA reads as TGTGCCAGCAGTTCCCCGTCGGTGTTTAACTATGGCTACACCTTC.

The genes are TRBV5-1 and TRBJ2-1; possibly TRBD2 for D (5 bases). The germline CDR1 and CDR2 sequences are SGHRS and YFSETQ. V was clipped by 1 base and J by 0 bases, with 17 bases between them. The CDR3 runs 18 residues. CDR3 in DNA: TGCGCCAGCAGCTTGTTGATGGTTAGCGAGAGCTCCTACAATGAGCAGTTCTTC. Residues: CASSLLMVSESSYNEQFF.

The gene calls are TRBV11-2 and TRBJ2-1; TRBD2 agrees at 7 bases. The CDR3 contains 14 residues. V was pared by 1 base and J by 6 bases, with 3 bases of the junction left unmatched. Germline V gene data show CDR1 as SGHAT and CDR2 as FQNNGV. The CDR3 DNA reads as TGTGCCAGCAGCTTAGGTGGCGGGAGCAATGAGCAGTTCTTC. Its translation: CASSLGGGSNEQFF.

This rearrangement joins TRBV7-8 to TRBJ2-1, with 9 nucleotides matching TRBD2. From germline, CDR1 is SGHVS and CDR2 FQNEAQ. The ends lost 1 base at V and 4 bases at J; junction bases unmatched: 8. This CDR3 has 17 residues. CDR3 nucleotide sequence: TGTGCCAGCAGCTTAGTGGGGGTAGCGGGGGTTTACAATGAGCAGTTCTTC. Encoded protein: CASSLVGVAGVYNEQFF.

V is TRBV5-1 and J is TRBJ2-3, with 10 positions matching TRBD2. The junction had 12 bases not matched to a gene; V was cut back by 0 bases and J by 2 bases. The CDR3 extends over 19 amino acids. The germline CDR1 and CDR2 sequences are SGHRS and YFSETQ. The CDR3 loop is CASSLEGSGRIGATDTQYF. CDR3 DNA: TGCGCCAGCAGCTTGGAGGGTAGCGGGAGGATTGGGGCCACAGATACGCAGTATTTT.

The chain has TRBV5-5 and TRBJ1-2; D unresolved. The CDR3 loop spans 14 amino acids. Trimming took off 3 bases at V and 4 bases at J, with 13 bases between the two ends. From germline, CDR1 is SGHKS and CDR2 YYEKEE (reference sequence). The CDR3 DNA sequence: TGTGCCAGCAGCTACCCTCGGTTGTCCTATGGCTACACCTTC. Translation gives CASSYPRLSYGYTF.

The chain uses TRBV18 and TRBJ1-4; D possibly corresponds to TRBD1 (5 bases). The CDR3 totals 13 residues. Trimming shortened V by 9 bases and J by 4 bases, and 12 bases separated the two germline ends. The germline V gene encodes CDR1 KGHSH and CDR2 LQKENI. This CDR3 reads CASCYRINEKLFF. The CDR3 nucleotides read TGTGCCAGTTGCTACAGGATTAATGAAAAACTGTTTTTT.

DNA for the CDR3: TGTGCCAGCAGCCCTTCCCGGGGACAGCACGAGCAGTACTTC. It yields the protein CASSPSRGQHEQYF. The chain has TRBV2 and TRBJ2-7, with 7 bases aligning to TRBD1. The germline V gene has CDR1 SNHLY and CDR2 FYNNEI. CDR3 length equals 14 residues. With V trimmed by 6 bases and J by 5 bases, 10 bases remained unmatched.

V and J are TRBV2 and TRBJ2-3; D is perhaps TRBD1 (6 bases). Per germline, CDR1 SNHLY and CDR2 FYNNEI. The CDR3 loop spans 14 amino acids. Trimming pared 7 bases from V and 3 bases from J, leaving 14 bases between. The CDR3 loop is CASKIGGGTDTQYF. The CDR3, as DNA: TGTGCCAGCAAGATTGGGGGCGGGACAGATACGCAGTATTTT.

This rearrangement joins TRBV7-8 to TRBJ1-2; 11 bases line up with TRBD1. The CDR3 is 17 amino acids. Trimming removed 7 bases from V and 4 bases from J; junction bases left unmatched: 14. Germline assignment: CDR1 SGHVS and CDR2 FQNEAQ. The CDR3 bases are TGTGCCAGCACCCTGGGACAGGGGGAAATCGGTCTCTATGGCTACACCTTC. Translated, it gives CASTLGQGEIGLYGYTF.

This rearrangement joins TRBV28 to TRBJ2-1; D is possibly TRBD2 (5 bases). This CDR3 contains 15 residues. Trimming cost V 6 bases and J 4 bases, with 16 bases left between them. The germline gives CDR1 MDHEN, CDR2 SYDVKM. DNA for the CDR3: TGTGCCAGCAGGTCCGGGATTCAGAATTACAATGAGCAGTTCTTC. This translates into CASRSGIQNYNEQFF.

The chain has TRBV23-1 and TRBJ1-1; perhaps TRBD1 as D (6 bases). TRBV23-1 is an ORF for which the function is uncertain. The ends were cut back, 0 bases at V and 2 bases at J, with 13 bases in the middle. This CDR3 region has 16 residues. CDR3 DNA: TGCGCCAGCAGTCAATCTTCGGGACAAAAAAACACTGAAGCTTTCTTT. Amino acids: CASSQSSGQKNTEAFF.

This chain joins TRBV6-5 and TRBJ2-7; D may be TRBD2 (7 bases). The CDR3 spans 14 residues. Trimming took off 5 bases at V and 0 bases at J, with 11 bases between the two ends. Germline V gene data show CDR1 as MNHEY and CDR2 as SVGAGI. DNA for the CDR3: TGTGCCAGCAGTAGGGGGAGGGCCTCCTACGAGCAGTACTTC. It codes for CASSRGRASYEQYF.

This chain links TRBV12-3 or TRBV12-4 with TRBJ1-5; 8 bases fit TRBD1. The trim removed 6 bases at V and 5 bases at J, leaving 3 bases unmatched. The CDR3 spans 13 residues. The CDR3 bases are TGTGCCAGCAGGCAACAGGGGGATCAGCCCCAGCATTTT. Amino acids: CASRQQGDQPQHF.

On this clone: The identical CDR3 is also encoded by other nucleotide sequences in the sample. The CDR3 coding sequence is TGTGCCAGCTCGCCCGGACAGAACACTGAAGCTTTCTTT. As protein: CASSPGQNTEAFF. This rearrangement joins TRBV18 to TRBJ1-1, with a tentative D call TRBD1 (5 bases). Trimming cost V 6 bases and J 1 base, with 9 bases left between them. CDR3 length equals 13 residues. The germline V gene encodes CDR1 KGHSH and CDR2 LQKENI.

V gene TRBV5-1 combines with J gene TRBJ1-2; TRBD1 aligns across 8 bases. Trimming removed 4 bases from V and 8 bases from J; junction bases left unmatched: 13. This CDR3 is 15 amino acids long. The germline CDR1 and CDR2 sequences are SGHRS and YFSETQ. CDR3 sequence (DNA): TGCGCCAGCAGCGAGGGGACAGGCAACTCGGTGGGCTACACCTTC. Residues: CASSEGTGNSVGYTF.

The gene calls are TRBV28 and TRBJ1-5, with a tentative D call TRBD1 (6 bases). Germline loops: CDR1 MDHEN, CDR2 SYDVKM. Trimming removed 6 bases from V and 7 bases from J, with 22 bases in between. The length of the CDR3 is 16 residues. CDR3 DNA sequence: TGTGCCAGCAGCCCACGGGGGGGCGCCTCAGTCCAGCCCCAGCATTTT. It encodes CASSPRGGASVQPQHF.

The rearrangement links TRBV2 to TRBJ2-4; no firm D call. The CDR3 spans 14 residues. Germline V gene lookup returns CDR1 SNHLY and CDR2 FYNNEI. V was pared by 6 bases and J by 7 bases, with 16 bases between. The CDR3 loop is CASRPGNGVNIQYF. The CDR3 DNA reads as TGTGCCAGCAGACCAGGCAACGGCGTGAACATTCAGTACTTC.

The chain carries TRBV27 and TRBJ1-6, with D unresolved. Trimming took 4 bases from V and 3 from J, leaving 22 bases between them. CDR1 is MNHEY and CDR2 is SMNVEV in the germline V gene (reference sequence). The CDR3 length is 19 residues. CDR3 nucleotides: TGTGCCAGCAGTTCCCACCCCTCTCTGACGGGAGGCTATAATTCACCCCTCCACTTT. It encodes CASSSHPSLTGGYNSPLHF.

J is TRBJ1-6 and V is TRBV7-9; TRBD1 might be the D (6 bases). CDR1 and CDR2 from the germline V gene are SEHNR and FQNEAQ (reference sequence). The V end lost 10 bases, the J end lost 7 bases, and 17 bases lay between the germline ends. CDR3 length: 14 amino acids. In DNA, the CDR3 is TGTGCCACCACCCCCTCAGGGGCCAATTCACCCCTCCACTTT. It encodes CATTPSGANSPLHF.